These 22 T cell receptor beta chains came from one sample sequenced in a study of T cell responses to AZD1222 COVID-19 vaccine. Here immunoSEQ multiplex PCR was the method, and the copy in TCRdb shows in-frame clones only, minus some. The table shows 75,000 to 90,000 clones, with roughly 90% occurring only once. Sequenced here: peripheral blood, sampled on day 0 of AZD1222 vaccination. The source of these receptors is an adult in good health.

The gene calls are TRBV27 and TRBJ1-2, with TRBD1 matching over 12 bases. Trimming took 5 bases from V and 8 from J; bases not matched to a gene: 9. The CDR3 runs 15 residues. Germline lookup yields CDR1 MNHEY and CDR2 SMNVEV (reference sequence). The CDR3 DNA reads as TGTGCCAGCAGTCCCTCCGGGACAGGGGGCGCGGGCTACACCTTC. Its translation is CASSPSGTGGAGYTF.

The chain couples TRBV5-4 to TRBJ2-7, with D maybe TRBD2 (6 bases). Germline-derived CDR1 and CDR2 are SGHNT and YYREEE (reference sequence). Trimming pared 6 bases from V and 5 bases from J, leaving 18 bases between. The CDR3 totals 14 residues. CDR3 amino acids: CASTTGGGWNEQYF. CDR3 bases: TGTGCCAGCACCACTGGGGGAGGATGGAACGAGCAGTACTTC.

The chain is built from TRBV6-6 and TRBJ2-7; D ambiguous. The CDR3 is 12 amino acids. Germline CDR1 reads MNHNY; CDR2 reads SVGAGI (reference sequence). Between the trimmed V and J ends, which lost 7 bases and 4 bases, there was a span of 11 bases. CDR3 nucleotides: TGTGCCAGCAACCAGGCTGGGTACGAGCAGTACTTC. Translation gives CASNQAGYEQYF.

The chain uses TRBV7-2 and TRBJ2-7; D not certain. CDR3 length equals 11 residues. V was shortened by 3 bases and J by 6 bases, with 6 bases between the two germline ends. CDR1 and CDR2 (germline): SGHTA, FQGNSA. The CDR3 nucleotides are TGTGCCAGCAGCTTTAGTACCGAGCAGTACTTC. Its translation: CASSFSTEQYF.

The chain is built from TRBV13 and TRBJ1-6; maybe TRBD1 (5 bases). Germline V gene sequence: CDR1 PRHDT, CDR2 FYEKMQ (reference sequence). The ends were cut back, 3 bases at V and 2 bases at J, with 11 bases in the middle. This CDR3 is built from 16 residues. This CDR3 is CASSLGLGPYNSPLHF. CDR3 sequence (DNA): TGTGCCAGCAGCTTGGGGCTGGGTCCCTATAATTCACCCCTCCACTTT.

This chain uses TRBV10-3 with TRBJ2-3; possibly TRBD1 or TRBD2 for D (5 bases each). This CDR3 region has 14 residues. Trimming shortened V by 5 bases and J by 2 bases, and 11 bases separated the two germline ends. CDR1 and CDR2 from the germline V gene are ENHRY and SYGVKD. CDR3 residues: CAISWDGYTDTQYF. CDR3 coding DNA: TGTGCCATCAGTTGGGACGGCTACACAGATACGCAGTATTTT.

This clone has just one count. V gene TRBV24-1 combines with J gene TRBJ2-1; 13 bases are a match to TRBD2. This CDR3 is built from 16 residues. Germline V lookup: CDR1 KGHDR, CDR2 SFDVKD. V lost 3 bases and J lost 7; bases outside the gene matches: 5. The CDR3, as DNA: TGTGCCACCAGTGATCTAAGACTAGCGGGGGGAAATGAGCAGTTCTTC. Residues: CATSDLRLAGGNEQFF.

The chain uses TRBV5-1 and TRBJ1-4, with D perhaps matching TRBD1 (5 bases). This CDR3 contains 14 residues. The V and J ends lost 0 bases and 2 bases respectively, with 5 bases between them. Germline V gene data show CDR1 as SGHRS and CDR2 as YFSETQ. The CDR3 protein is CASSLGGTNEKLFF. The DNA for the CDR3 is TGCGCCAGCAGCTTGGGGGGGACTAATGAAAAACTGTTTTTT.

V gene TRBV7-9 combines with J gene TRBJ2-7; D is ambiguous. CDR3 size: 13 residues. V was cut by 5 bases and J by 6 bases, with 14 bases left in between. Germline CDR1 SEHNR, CDR2 FQNEAQ (reference sequence). CDR3 amino acids: CASSPLDPREQYF. In DNA form, the CDR3 reads TGTGCCAGCAGCCCCTTAGACCCCCGCGAGCAGTACTTC. The whole variable domain, filled in from reference TRBV7-9 and TRBJ2-7, reads DTGVSQNPRHKITKRGQNVTFRCDPISEHNRLYWYRQTLGQGPEFLTYFQNEAQLEKSRLLSDRFSAERPKGSFSTLEIQRTEQGDSAMYLCASSPLDPREQYFGPGTRLTVT.

The chain couples TRBV19 to TRBJ1-2; D is ambiguous. The V and J ends lost 5 bases and 8 bases respectively, with 15 bases between them. This CDR3 spans 13 amino acids. Per the germline V gene, CDR1 is LNHDA and CDR2 is SQIVND (reference sequence). The CDR3 DNA reads as TGTGCCAGTAGTTCGGGCAGGCTGTACGGCTACACCTTC. This translates into CASSSGRLYGYTF.

The J gene is TRBJ2-7, the V gene TRBV15; D is unresolved. The CDR3 totals 13 residues. CDR1 and CDR2 from the germline V gene are LNHNV and YYDKDF (reference sequence). V was trimmed by 8 bases and J by 6 bases, leaving 17 bases between them. The CDR3 spells CATGRGITREQYF. CDR3 in DNA: TGTGCCACCGGTAGAGGTATTACCCGCGAGCAGTACTTC. Drawing the rest from reference TRBV15 and TRBJ2-7, the complete variable domain is DAMVIQNPRYQVTQFGKPVTLSCSQTLNHNVMYWYQQKSSQAPKLLFHYYDKDFNNEADTPDNFQSRRPNTSFCFLDIRSPGLGDTAMYLCATGRGITREQYFGPGTRLTVT.

The V and J genes are TRBV5-4 and TRBJ2-3; 8 nucleotides match TRBD2. CDR3 length equals 15 residues. V lost 2 bases to trimming and J lost 4 bases; unmatched junction nucleotides: 6. In germline, CDR1 is SGHNT, CDR2 YYREEE (reference sequence). The CDR3 DNA reads TGTGCCAGCAGCTTAGCGGGGGAGGGTTCAGATACGCAGTATTTT. It codes for CASSLAGEGSDTQYF.

The chain recombines TRBV3-1 (or the pseudogene TRBV3-2) with TRBJ2-4, with 10 bases matching TRBD1. There are 14 residues in the CDR3. The V segment lost 3 bases and the J segment 9 bases; nucleotides outside the gene matches: 5. Looked up from germline, CDR1 is LGHDT and CDR2 is YNNKEL (reference sequence). The DNA for the CDR3 is TGTGCCAGCAGCCAGGACAGGGGGACCACCATTCAGTACTTC. Its protein is CASSQDRGTTIQYF.

The CDR3 sequence is CSASKGRDQPQHF. The CDR3 bases are TGCAGTGCTAGTAAGGGGAGAGATCAGCCCCAGCATTTT. This sequence joins TRBV20-1 and TRBJ1-5; maybe TRBD1 (5 bases). Trimming cost V 3 bases and J 5 bases, with 11 bases left between them. In germline, CDR1 is DFQATT, CDR2 SNEGSKA (reference sequence). The CDR3 has 13 residues.

This rearrangement joins TRBV7-2 to TRBJ1-6; TRBD1 is a possible D gene (5 bases). The CDR3 totals 17 residues. Germline V gene lookup returns CDR1 SGHTA and CDR2 FQGNSA. Trimming stripped 4 bases from V and 9 bases from J, with 22 bases between. The CDR3 reads CASSSGRGAAFSSPLHF. DNA for the CDR3: TGTGCCAGCAGCTCTGGGAGAGGGGCCGCTTTCTCTTCACCCCTCCACTTT.

This chain connects TRBV12-3 or TRBV12-4 to TRBJ1-3; possible D gene TRBD1, 5 bases. Trimming pared 8 bases from V and 0 bases from J, leaving 8 bases between. There are 13 residues in the CDR3. CDR3 in DNA: TGTGCCAGCGACAGTAGCTCTGGAAACACCATATATTTT. Translation gives CASDSSSGNTIYF.

The rearrangement uses TRBV6-5 and TRBJ1-1; TRBD1 is a possible D gene (6 bases). CDR1 and CDR2 from the germline V gene are MNHEY and SVGAGI. The CDR3 spans 15 residues. V was pared by 6 bases and J by 2 bases, with 16 bases between. CDR3 bases: TGTGCCAGCAGCTCCCACAGGGCCGGAAACACTGAAGCTTTCTTT. Translating gives CASSSHRAGNTEAFF.

This chain links TRBV24-1 with TRBJ2-3, with D possibly matching TRBD2 (5 bases). Germline lookup yields CDR1 KGHDR and CDR2 SFDVKD. Trimming removed 0 bases from V and 3 bases from J, with 12 bases in between. The CDR3 spans 16 residues. CDR3 amino acids: CATSDLQLGSTDTQYF. The CDR3 nucleotides read TGTGCCACCAGTGATTTGCAACTAGGCAGTACAGATACGCAGTATTTT.

J is TRBJ1-5 and V is TRBV5-6, with D maybe TRBD1 (6 bases). The ends were cut back, 6 bases at V and 4 bases at J, with 14 bases in the middle. The CDR3 contains 14 residues. CDR1 is SGHDT and CDR2 is YYEEEE in the germline V gene. The CDR3 protein is CASTVQGWNQPQHF. Here the CDR3 DNA reads TGTGCCAGCACCGTCCAGGGGTGGAATCAGCCCCAGCATTTT.

The chain joins TRBV10-1 to TRBJ2-5; 8 bases fit TRBD1. Germline CDR1 and CDR2: WNHNN and SYGVQD (reference sequence). V lost 0 bases, J lost 14 bases, and 8 bases stayed unmatched. The CDR3 is made up of 13 amino acids. The CDR3 reads CASSESTGTGSYF. The CDR3 nucleotides are TGCGCCAGCAGTGAGTCGACCGGGACAGGCTCATACTTC.

The rearrangement links TRBV6-1 to TRBJ1-2; no definite D call. This CDR3 region has 13 residues. CDR1 and CDR2 from the germline V gene are MNHNS and SASEGT. Deletions cut 2 bases from V and 1 base from J, with 5 bases between. The CDR3, as DNA: TGTGCCAGCAGTGAACAGAGTAACTATGGCTACACCTTC. Protein: CASSEQSNYGYTF.

The gene calls are TRBV6-4 and TRBJ2-2; D is unresolved. Trimming left V 3 bases short and J 4 bases short, with 15 bases between. The CDR3 loop spans 16 amino acids. Germline CDR1 and CDR2: MRHNA and SNTAGT. CDR3 sequence: CASSEVAGMSTGELFF. The DNA of the CDR3 is TGTGCCAGCAGTGAGGTTGCAGGAATGAGCACCGGGGAGCTGTTTTTT.